The 16 T cell receptor beta chains presented below share a single source sample, sequenced in a study of blood T cell repertoires in COVID-19. Some clones are missing from TCRdb's copy, which holds only in-frame ones; the method was immunoSEQ multiplex PCR. The table records fewer than 350,000 clones, 70% to 90% of them present only once. The source material was peripheral blood. Receptors originate from a man aged 18-30 years with active or convalescent COVID-19.

This chain connects TRBV19 to TRBJ2-3; tentative D call: TRBD2 (5 bases). The V end was cut by 3 bases, the J end by 2 bases, with 9 bases between. This CDR3 has 14 residues. Germline V gives CDR1 LNHDA, CDR2 SQIVND (reference sequence). Here the CDR3 DNA reads TGTGCCAGTAGTATGGGAGTGGACACAGATACGCAGTATTTT. The encoded protein is CASSMGVDTDTQYF.

The chain carries TRBV12-3 or TRBV12-4 and TRBJ1-2; 7 bases are a match to TRBD1. Germline trimming cut 8 bases from V and 7 bases from J; bases unmatched to any gene: 10. CDR3 length: 13 residues. The DNA for the CDR3 is TGTGCCAGCGATGGGCCCCAGGGGGGTGGCTACACCTTC. Translating it yields CASDGPQGGGYTF.

This chain connects TRBV27 to TRBJ2-1; 11 positions agree with TRBD1. The CDR3 is made up of 16 amino acids. The ends lost 7 bases at V and 8 bases at J; junction bases unmatched: 13. Per germline, CDR1 MNHEY and CDR2 SMNVEV (reference sequence). The chain's CDR3 is CASIPAPGQGDHEQFF. CDR3 nucleotides: TGTGCCAGCATCCCGGCGCCGGGACAGGGGGACCATGAGCAGTTCTTC.

This sequence joins TRBV7-2 and TRBJ2-1; perhaps TRBD2 as D (6 bases). V was trimmed by 3 bases and J by 7 bases, leaving 16 bases between them. This CDR3 spans 15 amino acids. Germline V gene data show CDR1 as SGHTA and CDR2 as FQGNSA. Here the CDR3 DNA reads TGTGCCAGCAGCTTTCCCCCGAGACTAGTGAATGAGCAGTTCTTC. Its protein is CASSFPPRLVNEQFF.

Concerning this clone: The junction and the germline gene differ at one end; a read error may be behind it. The rearrangement joins TRBV19 to TRBJ1-1; the D is unclear. The CDR3 loop spans 13 amino acids. In germline, CDR1 is LNHDA, CDR2 SQIVND (reference sequence). The DNA for the CDR3 is TGTGCCAGTAGTGTAGATCCAATCACTGAAGCTTTCTTT. Translating gives CASSVDPITEAFF.

The V gene is TRBV9, the J gene TRBJ2-1; TRBD1 is a possible D gene (5 bases). CDR3 size: 16 residues. Trimming left V 0 bases short and J 2 bases short, with 12 bases between. Germline CDR1 and CDR2: SGDLS and YYNGEE. CDR3 in amino acids: CASSVAQDTTYNEQFF. CDR3 sequence (DNA): TGTGCCAGCAGCGTAGCTCAGGACACCACCTACAATGAGCAGTTCTTC.

V and J are TRBV29-1 and TRBJ2-3; 9 bases fit TRBD1. The CDR3 loop spans 14 amino acids. V trimming: 5 bases; J trimming: 5 bases; junction bases outside the gene matches: 8. CDR1 and CDR2 from the germline V gene are SQVTM and ANQGSEA. In DNA, the CDR3 is TGCAGCGTTCGGCCGGGACAGGGATTAGATACGCAGTATTTT. It yields the protein CSVRPGQGLDTQYF.

The CDR3 DNA reads TGTGCCAGTAGTATAGGTGGACAGGGTTTCGATGAGCAGTTCTTC. Translating gives CASSIGGQGFDEQFF. The chain recombines TRBV19 with TRBJ2-1; 8 bases agree with TRBD1. The germline V gene has CDR1 LNHDA and CDR2 SQIVND (reference sequence). The ends lost 1 base at V and 8 bases at J; junction bases unmatched: 7. The CDR3 is 15 amino acids. The full variable domain, with the rest looked up from reference TRBV19 and TRBJ2-1, is DGGITQSPKYLFRKEGQNVTLSCEQNLNHDAMYWYRQDPGQGLRLIYYSQIVNDFQKGDIAEGYSVSREKKESFPLTVTSAQKNPTAFYLCASSIGGQGFDEQFFGPGTRLTVL.

The chain carries TRBV20-1 and TRBJ1-2, with TRBD1 matching over 9 bases. The CDR3 is 14 amino acids. V was pared by 3 bases and J by 4 bases, with 6 bases of the junction left unmatched. The germline gives CDR1 DFQATT, CDR2 SNEGSKA (reference sequence). CDR3 in DNA: TGCAGTGCTAGTCCAACAGGGGGCGTCTATGGCTACACCTTC. Translated, it gives CSASPTGGVYGYTF.

This CDR3 reads CASSDGRNNSPLHF. CDR3 nucleotides: TGTGCCAGCAGTGACGGCAGGAATAATTCACCCCTCCACTTT. The rearrangement uses TRBV6-4 and TRBJ1-6, with D uncertain. The ends were cut back, 2 bases at V and 5 bases at J, with 7 bases in the middle. The CDR3 has 14 residues. Germline values: CDR1 MRHNA, CDR2 SNTAGT.

The chain joins TRBV10-3 to TRBJ2-5; 8 bases agree with TRBD2. This CDR3 spans 14 amino acids. CDR1 is ENHRY, CDR2 SYGVKD, per germline. With 3 bases clipped from V and 4 bases from J, the junction kept 4 bases outside the gene matches. In DNA form, the CDR3 reads TGTGCCATCAGTGACCGTAGCGGGGCAGAGACCCAGTACTTC. Its translation is CAISDRSGAETQYF.

This rearrangement joins TRBV5-6 to TRBJ2-7; 7 bases agree with TRBD2. Unmatched junction bases numbered 12, after V lost 3 bases and J lost 3 bases. Germline V gene data show CDR1 as SGHDT and CDR2 as YYEEEE. This CDR3 spans 16 amino acids. CDR3: CASSSSYGGGFYEQYF. CDR3 DNA sequence: TGTGCCAGCAGCTCCTCGTATGGCGGGGGTTTCTACGAGCAGTACTTC.

This sequence joins TRBV6-2 or TRBV6-3 and TRBJ2-7; maybe TRBD2 (5 bases). The ends were cut back, 6 bases at V and 7 bases at J, with 22 bases in the middle. Germline-derived CDR1 and CDR2 are MNHEY and SVGEGT. The CDR3 covers 15 residues. The CDR3 region has the DNA TGTGCCAGCAGCGCCCGGGAAGTCGCCCCGGGGGAGCAGTACTTC. Translation: CASSAREVAPGEQYF.

V is TRBV7-2 and J is TRBJ1-1, with a possible D match to TRBD1 (6 bases). V was cut by 4 bases and J by 4 bases, with 13 bases left in between. Germline assignment: CDR1 SGHTA and CDR2 FQGNSA. This CDR3 has 14 amino acids. The CDR3 DNA sequence: TGTGCCAGCAGCTCGACAGGCAGTGGCACTGAAGCTTTCTTT. Translated: CASSSTGSGTEAFF.

Turning to this clone: Other DNA sequences in this specimen translate into the identical CDR3. The V gene is TRBV5-6, the J gene TRBJ1-1, with D unresolved. This CDR3 is 12 amino acids long. Per the germline V gene, CDR1 is SGHDT and CDR2 is YYEEEE. Trimming removed 0 bases at V and 4 bases at J, with 4 bases between. The CDR3 sequence: CASSLGSTEAFF. The CDR3 DNA reads TGTGCCAGCAGCTTGGGGAGCACTGAAGCTTTCTTT.

The genes are TRBV3-1 (or the pseudogene TRBV3-2) and TRBJ2-2; D possibly corresponds to TRBD1 (5 bases). This CDR3 contains 14 residues. CDR1 LGHDT and CDR2 YNNKEL come from the germline V gene (reference sequence). V was trimmed by 1 base and J by 4 bases, leaving 7 bases between them. In DNA, the CDR3 is TGTGCCAGCAGCCAAGGACAGTTCACCGGGGAGCTGTTTTTT. Translation: CASSQGQFTGELFF.